This paragraph covers one TCR beta chain sequence. Its antigen is unknown. These data originate in a study of Ad26.COV2.S vaccination and SARS-CoV-2 variants. In the study overall: The COV1001 Ad26.COV2.S trial arm included the donor. Once, or twice with 56 days between doses, Ad26.COV2.S was given intramuscularly. Study-wide results and caveats: In TCR breadth and depth analyses, total T cell responses may have been underestimated. Relative to placebo recipients, vaccine recipients exhibited elevated spike-specific TCR breadth.

Described treatment: some 19 received Ad26.COV2.S at low or high dose, single or two shots; 5 received placebo; per-sample allocation not given. Samples analyzed were those drawn on day 63 after the first vaccine or placebo injection. Looked up from germline, CDR1 is MNHEY and CDR2 is SVGEGT. The CDR3 has 16 amino acids. The V and J ends lost 6 bases and 9 bases, in that order; junction bases with no gene match: 14. TCRdb's copy holds only in-frame clones and misses some; the assay was immunoSEQ multiplex PCR. The sample has about 440,000 clones, around 88% seen once. The clonotype comes from a person aged 18 to 59 who received the Ad26.COV2.S COVID-19 vaccine or a placebo. The chain couples TRBV6-2 or TRBV6-3 to TRBJ2-1; 10 positions agree with TRBD2. The input for sequencing was peripheral blood, taken in a trial of Ad26.COV2.S vaccine versus placebo. The CDR3 spells CASSFGWLAGEVEQFF. DNA for the CDR3: TGTGCCAGCAGCTTCGGGTGGCTAGCGGGAGAGGTTGAGCAGTTCTTC.